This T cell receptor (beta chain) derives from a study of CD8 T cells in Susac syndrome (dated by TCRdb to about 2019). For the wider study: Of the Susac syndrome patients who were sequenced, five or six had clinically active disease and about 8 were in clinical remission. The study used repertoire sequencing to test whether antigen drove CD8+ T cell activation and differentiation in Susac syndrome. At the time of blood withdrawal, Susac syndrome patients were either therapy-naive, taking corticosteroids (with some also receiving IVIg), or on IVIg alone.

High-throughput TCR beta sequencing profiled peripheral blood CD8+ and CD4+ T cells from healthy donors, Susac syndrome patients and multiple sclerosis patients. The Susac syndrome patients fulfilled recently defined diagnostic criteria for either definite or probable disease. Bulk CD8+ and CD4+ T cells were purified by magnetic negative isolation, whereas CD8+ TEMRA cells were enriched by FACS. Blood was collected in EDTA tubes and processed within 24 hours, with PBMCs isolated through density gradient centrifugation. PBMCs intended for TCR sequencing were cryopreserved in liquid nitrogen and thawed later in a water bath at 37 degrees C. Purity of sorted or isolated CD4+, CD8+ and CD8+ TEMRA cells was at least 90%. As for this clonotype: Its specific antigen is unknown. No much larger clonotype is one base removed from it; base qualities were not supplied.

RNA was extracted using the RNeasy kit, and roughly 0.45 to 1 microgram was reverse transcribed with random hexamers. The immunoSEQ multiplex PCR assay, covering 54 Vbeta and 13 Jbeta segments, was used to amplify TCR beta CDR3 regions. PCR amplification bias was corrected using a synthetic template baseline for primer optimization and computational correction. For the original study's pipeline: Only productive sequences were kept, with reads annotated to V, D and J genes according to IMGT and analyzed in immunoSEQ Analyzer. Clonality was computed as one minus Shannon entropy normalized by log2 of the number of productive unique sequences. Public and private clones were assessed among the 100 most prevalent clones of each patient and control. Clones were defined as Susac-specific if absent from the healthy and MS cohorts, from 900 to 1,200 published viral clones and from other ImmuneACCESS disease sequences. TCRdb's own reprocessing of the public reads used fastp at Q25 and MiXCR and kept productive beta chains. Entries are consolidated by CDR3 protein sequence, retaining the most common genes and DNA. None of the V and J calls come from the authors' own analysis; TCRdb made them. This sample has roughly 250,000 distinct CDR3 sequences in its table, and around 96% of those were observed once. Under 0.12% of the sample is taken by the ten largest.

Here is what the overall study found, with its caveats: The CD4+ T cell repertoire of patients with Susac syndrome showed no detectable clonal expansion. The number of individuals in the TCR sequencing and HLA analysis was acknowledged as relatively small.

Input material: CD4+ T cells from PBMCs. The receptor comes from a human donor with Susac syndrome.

The CDR3 protein sequence reads: CASSLRDRAPYEQYF. The DNA is TGTGCCAGTAGCCTCCGGGACAGGGCACCCTACGAGCAGTACTTC. This sequence uses TRBV19 and TRBJ2-7, and 9 junction bases match TRBD1. Inclusive of the bounding cysteine and phenylalanine, the CDR3 is 15 residues long. Only the CDR3 portion is preserved as DNA: 45 bases, with reading frame beginning at the first base. CDR1 is given as LNHDA and CDR2 as SQIVND, both from the germline V gene (reference sequence). The germline V and J ends show losses of 6 bases and 2 bases respectively, and no gene match explains 8 bases of the junction. Full variable domain (CDR3 extended with the reference TRBV19 and TRBJ2-7 proteins): DGGITQSPKYLFRKEGQNVTLSCEQNLNHDAMYWYRQDPGQGLRLIYYSQIVNDFQKGDIAEGYSVSREKKESFPLTVTSAQKNPTAFYLCASSLRDRAPYEQYFGPGTRLTVT.